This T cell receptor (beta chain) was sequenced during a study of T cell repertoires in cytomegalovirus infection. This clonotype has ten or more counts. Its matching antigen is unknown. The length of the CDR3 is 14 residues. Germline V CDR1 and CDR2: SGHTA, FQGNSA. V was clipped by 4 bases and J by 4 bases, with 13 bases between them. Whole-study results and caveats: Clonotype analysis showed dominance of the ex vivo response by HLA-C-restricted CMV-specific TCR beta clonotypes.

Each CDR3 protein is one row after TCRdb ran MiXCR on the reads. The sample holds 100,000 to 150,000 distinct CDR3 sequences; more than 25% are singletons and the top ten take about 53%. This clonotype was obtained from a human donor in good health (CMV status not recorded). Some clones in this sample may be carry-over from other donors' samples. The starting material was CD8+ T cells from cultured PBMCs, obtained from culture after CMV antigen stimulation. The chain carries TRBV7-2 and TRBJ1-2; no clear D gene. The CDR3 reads CASSSSLEGYGYTF. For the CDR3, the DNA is TGTGCCAGCAGCTCCTCCCTCGAGGGCTATGGCTACACCTTC.